One T cell receptor beta chain is described in this entry. Trimming pared 1 base from V and 5 bases from J, leaving 10 bases between. The CDR3 has 14 residues. Germline values: CDR1 SGHNT, CDR2 YENEEA. This sample was taken from a study of cytomegalovirus exposure and HLA in healthy donors. The PCR was carried out with 60 Vbeta primers and 13 Jbeta primers. TCRdb's table, derived via immunoSEQ multiplex PCR, lists solely in-frame clones and lacks some. The sample lists around 130,000 clones, 77% seen once, with around 5.8% in the top ten. This TCR derives from a man between 18 and 35 years old in good health and CMV-seropositive. This sequence joins TRBV11-3 and TRBJ2-3; D gene unclear. The source material was PBMCs. In DNA, the CDR3 is TGTGCCAGCAGCTTAGTGGGCACACAAGATACGCAGTATTTT. It is translated as CASSLVGTQDTQYF.